The 14 T cell receptor beta chains given below trace back to one sample, sequenced in a study of shared clonotypes between healthy human individuals. Clones were sequenced by immunoSEQ multiplex PCR, and TCRdb holds only the in-frame ones, with some missing. The repertoire consists of approximately 1.5 million clones, with about 98% occurring once and the leading ten covering 0.4% to 0.45%. The material sequenced was naive CD4+ T cells sorted from blood. Noted subset: CD45RA+ positively selected. Receptors originate from a man aged 25-45 years in good health.

This CDR3 is CASSATGAPGTEAFF. The DNA of the CDR3 is TGTGCCAGCAGTGCCACAGGGGCGCCGGGGACTGAAGCTTTCTTT. The chain carries TRBV6-5 and TRBJ1-1, with 7 bases that match TRBD1. Germline V CDR1 and CDR2: MNHEY, SVGAGI. The CDR3 spans 15 residues. V shed 5 bases and J 5 bases; nucleotides not matched to a gene: 11.

The rearrangement joins TRBV7-9 to TRBJ1-1, with 7 bases that match TRBD1. Germline V gives CDR1 SEHNR, CDR2 FQNEAQ (reference sequence). J gave up 1 base and V 1 base, and 9 bases lay outside the gene matches. The CDR3 has 17 amino acids. The CDR3 DNA reads TGTGCCAGCAGCTTAGGCAGACAGGGTGGTAGGAACACTGAAGCTTTCTTT. Protein: CASSLGRQGGRNTEAFF. Drawing the rest from reference TRBV7-9 and TRBJ1-1, the complete variable domain is DTGVSQNPRHKITKRGQNVTFRCDPISEHNRLYWYRQTLGQGPEFLTYFQNEAQLEKSRLLSDRFSAERPKGSFSTLEIQRTEQGDSAMYLCASSLGRQGGRNTEAFFGQGTRLTVV.

The J gene is TRBJ1-1, the V gene TRBV16; D may be TRBD1 (5 bases). The V gene's germline CDR1 is KGHSY and CDR2 FQNENV. The ends were cut back, 0 bases at V and 4 bases at J, with 18 bases in the middle. CDR3 length equals 17 residues. In DNA form, the CDR3 reads TGTGCCAGCAGCCAATCGTTGGGATTGGGGGGGTCCACTGAAGCTTTCTTT. Its protein product is CASSQSLGLGGSTEAFF.

This rearrangement joins TRBV5-6 to TRBJ1-3; D remains unclear. CDR1 and CDR2 (germline): SGHDT, YYEEEE. The CDR3 is 14 residues long. V lost 4 bases and J 2 bases, leaving 10 bases between the germline ends. CDR3 residues: CASSLLGAGNTIYF. CDR3 in DNA: TGTGCCAGCAGCCTACTCGGGGCTGGAAACACCATATATTTT.

The V and J genes are TRBV15 and TRBJ2-4; possible D gene TRBD2, 6 bases. CDR3 size: 18 residues. Germline CDR1 is LNHNV and CDR2 is YYDKDF (reference sequence). V lost 1 base and J lost 0, with 16 bases in between. The CDR3 DNA reads TGTGCCACCAGCAGAGTCGAACCGGGACTCCGAGCCAAAAACATTCAGTACTTC. Protein: CATSRVEPGLRAKNIQYF.

The chain is built from TRBV2 and TRBJ1-5; D ambiguous. The germline gives CDR1 SNHLY, CDR2 FYNNEI. CDR3 size: 15 residues. V lost 2 bases and J 9 bases, leaving 17 bases between the germline ends. The CDR3 DNA follows: TGTGCCAGCAGTGAAATTGCAACCGCCGCGGGGCCCCAGCATTTT. Translation: CASSEIATAAGPQHF.

The chain carries TRBV23-1 and TRBJ1-5; 8 bases are shared with TRBD1. TRBV23-1 is labeled an ORF, and its function is uncertain. CDR3 size: 16 residues. The ends lost 5 bases at V and 0 bases at J; junction bases unmatched: 6. CDR3 nucleotides: TGCGCCAGCAGTGCAGGGGGCGAAACTAGCAATCAGCCCCAGCATTTT. Its translation is CASSAGGETSNQPQHF.

The chain combines TRBV19 with TRBJ2-3; TRBD1 matches 8 bases. V dropped 6 bases and J dropped 8; count of bases not matched to a gene: 13. CDR1 is LNHDA and CDR2 is SQIVND in the germline V gene (reference sequence). The CDR3 contains 15 residues. CDR3 sequence reads: CASSRGQVAIGTQYF. DNA of the CDR3: TGTGCCAGTAGCCGGGGACAGGTCGCAATAGGTACGCAGTATTTT.

This chain joins TRBV6-1 and TRBJ2-3, with 11 bases matching TRBD2. The CDR3 consists of 15 residues. J gave up 7 bases and V 3 bases, and 6 bases lay outside the gene matches. Germline V CDR1 and CDR2: MNHNS, SASEGT. The CDR3 protein is CASSDGLAGGYTQYF. The CDR3 coding sequence is TGTGCCAGCAGTGACGGACTAGCGGGTGGATATACGCAGTATTTT.

The chain recombines TRBV28 with TRBJ1-2, with D unclear. Looked up from germline, CDR1 is MDHEN and CDR2 is SYDVKM. V gave up 8 bases and J gave up 2 bases, with 18 bases separating them. This CDR3 spans 15 amino acids. The CDR3 sequence is CASRPFGQPNYGYTF. For the CDR3, the DNA is TGTGCCAGCCGACCTTTCGGGCAGCCGAACTATGGCTACACCTTC.

This clone was found once. The V call is TRBV28, the J call TRBJ2-2; possible D gene TRBD1, 6 bases. Germline V gene sequence: CDR1 MDHEN, CDR2 SYDVKM. The ends were cut back, 7 bases at V and 2 bases at J, with 20 bases in the middle. CDR3 length: 17 residues. The CDR3 DNA is TGTGCCAGCATTTCCCCTGCCGGGACAAGAAACACCGGGGAGCTGTTTTTT. Its translation: CASISPAGTRNTGELFF.

This chain uses TRBV11-2 with TRBJ2-7; TRBD1 agrees at 9 bases. V lost 3 bases to trimming and J lost 1 base; unmatched junction nucleotides: 7. CDR3 length: 16 residues. Germline assignment: CDR1 SGHAT and CDR2 FQNNGV. CDR3 loop: CASSFRPGQGSYEQYF. The CDR3 DNA is TGTGCCAGCAGCTTCCGCCCGGGACAGGGTTCCTACGAGCAGTACTTC.

This clone was seen a single time. Here the CDR3 DNA reads TGTGCCACCAGCAGCGCTGGGTGGGAGCTGTTTTTT. Translated: CATSSAGWELFF. The gene calls are TRBV15 and TRBJ2-2; D unclear. The CDR3 sequence is 12 residues long. The germline CDR1 and CDR2 sequences are LNHNV and YYDKDF (reference sequence). V was pared by 3 bases and J by 9 bases, with 8 bases between.

V gene TRBV9 combines with J gene TRBJ1-2; 9 positions agree with TRBD1. Germline CDR1 is SGDLS and CDR2 is YYNGEE. Germline trimming cut 4 bases from V and 6 bases from J; bases unmatched to any gene: 4. This CDR3 spans 13 amino acids. Written as DNA, the CDR3 is TGTGCCAGCAGCCCGACAGGGGGGGATGGCTACACCTTC. Translating it yields CASSPTGGDGYTF.